The clone carrying this TCR beta chain was seen many times. Its specificity is unknown. There was one heparinised blood draw per donor, averaging around 100 mL. All of the isolated RNA was reverse transcribed, so expressed TCRB transcripts were sequenced. Clones were sequenced by immunoSEQ multiplex PCR, and TCRdb holds only the in-frame ones, with some missing. Here the sample spans more than 300,000 clones, over 8.5% being singletons. This entry is derived from a study of beta chain features in type 1 diabetes. Overall study context: Similarity in age, gender and cell yields was seen between patients and healthy donors.

Study-wide findings and caveats: Shortening of TCRB CDR3s, moderate but significant, appeared in all four CD4+ subsets of Type 1 diabetes patients. For patients, the naive, central memory and Treg TCRB repertoires appeared more alike than for healthy donors. An over-representation of cells with high TCR expression could result from cDNA sequencing.

Germline V gene lookup returns CDR1 SGHTA and CDR2 FQGNSA. The CDR3 runs 14 residues. The ends lost 8 bases at V and 7 bases at J; junction bases unmatched: 11. This chain uses TRBV7-2 with TRBJ2-1; the match to TRBD2 covers 7 bases. This TCR derives from a man younger than 45 with type 1 diabetes. The sequenced sample consisted of central memory CD4+ T cells from blood. The CDR3 here is CASAGRGSMNEQFF. The CDR3 region has the DNA TGTGCCAGCGCTGGGAGGGGCTCTATGAATGAGCAGTTCTTC.